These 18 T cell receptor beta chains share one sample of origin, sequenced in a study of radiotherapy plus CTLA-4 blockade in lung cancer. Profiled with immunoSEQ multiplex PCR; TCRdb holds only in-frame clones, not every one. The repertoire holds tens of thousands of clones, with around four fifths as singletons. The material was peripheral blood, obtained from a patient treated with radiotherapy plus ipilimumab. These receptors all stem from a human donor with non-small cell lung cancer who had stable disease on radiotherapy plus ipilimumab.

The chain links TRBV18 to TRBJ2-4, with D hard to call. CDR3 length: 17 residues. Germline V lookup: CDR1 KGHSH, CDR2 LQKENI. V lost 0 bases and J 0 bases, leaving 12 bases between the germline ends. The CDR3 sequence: CASSPPSVLPAKNIQYF. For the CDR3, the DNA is TGTGCCAGCTCACCACCGTCGGTACTTCCAGCCAAAAACATTCAGTACTTC.

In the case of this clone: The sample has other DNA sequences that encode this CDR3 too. The CDR3 coding sequence is TGTGCCAGCAGCGCCGTGGAACAGGGACGGAACTATGGCTACACCTTC. It codes for CASSAVEQGRNYGYTF. This chain uses TRBV9 with TRBJ1-2, with D perhaps TRBD1 (6 bases). V was shortened by 3 bases and J by 2 bases, with 17 bases between the two germline ends. The CDR3 covers 16 residues. Germline V gene sequence: CDR1 SGDLS, CDR2 YYNGEE. The full variable domain, with the rest looked up from reference TRBV9 and TRBJ1-2, is DSGVTQTPKHLITATGQRVTLRCSPRSGDLSVYWYQQSLDQGLQFLIQYYNGEERAKGNILERFSAQQFPDLHSELNLSSLELGDSALYFCASSAVEQGRNYGYTFGSGTRLTVV.

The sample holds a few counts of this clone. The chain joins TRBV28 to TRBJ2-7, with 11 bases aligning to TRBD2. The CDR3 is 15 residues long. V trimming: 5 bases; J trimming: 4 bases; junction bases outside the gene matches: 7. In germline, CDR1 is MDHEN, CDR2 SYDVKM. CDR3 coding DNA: TGTGCCAGCAGTCTCCTAGCGGGGGGAGGATACGAGCAGTACTTC. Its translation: CASSLLAGGGYEQYF.

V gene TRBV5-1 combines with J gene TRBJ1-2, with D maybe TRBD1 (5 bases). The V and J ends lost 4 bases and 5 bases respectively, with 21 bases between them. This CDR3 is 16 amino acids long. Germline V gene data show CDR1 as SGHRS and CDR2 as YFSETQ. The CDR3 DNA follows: TGCGCCAGCAGCCCCCGGGCTCAGGGAGGGACTTATGGCTACACCTTC. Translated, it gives CASSPRAQGGTYGYTF.

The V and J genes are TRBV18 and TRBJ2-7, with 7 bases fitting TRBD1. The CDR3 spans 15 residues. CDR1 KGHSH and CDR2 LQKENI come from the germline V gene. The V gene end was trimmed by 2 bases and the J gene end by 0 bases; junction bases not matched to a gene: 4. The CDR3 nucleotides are TGTGCCAGCTCACCAGGGGACAGCAACTCCTACGAGCAGTACTTC. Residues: CASSPGDSNSYEQYF.

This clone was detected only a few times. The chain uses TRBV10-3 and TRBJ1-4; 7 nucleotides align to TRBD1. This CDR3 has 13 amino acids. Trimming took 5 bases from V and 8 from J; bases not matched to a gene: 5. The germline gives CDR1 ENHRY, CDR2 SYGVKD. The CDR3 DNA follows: TGTGCCATCAGTACAGGGGCCTGGGAAAAACTGTTTTTT. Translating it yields CAISTGAWEKLFF.

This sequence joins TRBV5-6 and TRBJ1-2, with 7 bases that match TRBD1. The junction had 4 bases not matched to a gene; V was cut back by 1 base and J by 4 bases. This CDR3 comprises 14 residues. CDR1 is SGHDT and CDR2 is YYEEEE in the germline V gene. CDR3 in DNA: TGTGCCAGCAGCTTGCGACAGGGAGGCTATGGCTACACCTTC. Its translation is CASSLRQGGYGYTF.

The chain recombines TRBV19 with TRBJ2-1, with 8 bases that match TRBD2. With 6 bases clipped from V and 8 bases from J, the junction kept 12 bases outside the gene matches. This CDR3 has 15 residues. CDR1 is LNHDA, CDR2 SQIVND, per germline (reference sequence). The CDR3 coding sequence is TGTGCCAGTAGAACCGGGGGACTAGGTAGGGATGAGCAGTTCTTC. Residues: CASRTGGLGRDEQFF.

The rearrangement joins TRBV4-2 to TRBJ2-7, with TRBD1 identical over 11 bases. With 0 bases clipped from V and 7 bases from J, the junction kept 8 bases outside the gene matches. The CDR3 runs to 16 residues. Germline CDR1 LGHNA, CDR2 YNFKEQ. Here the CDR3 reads CASSQEDRGRPWEQYF. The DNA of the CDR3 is TGTGCCAGCAGCCAAGAGGACAGGGGGCGCCCATGGGAGCAGTACTTC.

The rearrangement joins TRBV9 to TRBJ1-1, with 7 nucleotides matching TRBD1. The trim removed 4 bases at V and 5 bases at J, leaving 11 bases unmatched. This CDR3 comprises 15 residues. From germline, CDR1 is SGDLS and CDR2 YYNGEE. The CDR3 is CASSPTMTGRTEAFF. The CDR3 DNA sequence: TGTGCCAGCAGCCCAACGATGACAGGGAGGACTGAAGCTTTCTTT. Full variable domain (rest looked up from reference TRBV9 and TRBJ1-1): DSGVTQTPKHLITATGQRVTLRCSPRSGDLSVYWYQQSLDQGLQFLIQYYNGEERAKGNILERFSAQQFPDLHSELNLSSLELGDSALYFCASSPTMTGRTEAFFGQGTRLTVV.

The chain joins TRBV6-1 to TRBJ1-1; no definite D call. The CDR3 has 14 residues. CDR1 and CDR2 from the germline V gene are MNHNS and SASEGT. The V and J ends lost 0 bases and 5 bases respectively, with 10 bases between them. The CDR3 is CASSEAIRKTEAFF. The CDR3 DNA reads TGTGCCAGCAGTGAAGCGATTCGAAAGACTGAAGCTTTCTTT.

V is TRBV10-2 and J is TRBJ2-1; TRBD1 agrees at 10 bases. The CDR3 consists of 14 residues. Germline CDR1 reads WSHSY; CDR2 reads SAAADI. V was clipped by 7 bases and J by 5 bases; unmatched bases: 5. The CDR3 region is CASKPGQGNNEQFF. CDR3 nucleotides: TGCGCCAGCAAACCGGGACAGGGGAACAATGAGCAGTTCTTC.

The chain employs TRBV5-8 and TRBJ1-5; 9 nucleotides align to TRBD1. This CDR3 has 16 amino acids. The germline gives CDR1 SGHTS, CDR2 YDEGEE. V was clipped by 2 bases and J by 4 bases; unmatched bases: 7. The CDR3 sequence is CASSLRDRVRNQPQHF. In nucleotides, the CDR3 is TGTGCCAGCAGCTTACGGGACAGGGTACGAAATCAGCCCCAGCATTTT. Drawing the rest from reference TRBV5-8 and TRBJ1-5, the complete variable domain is EAGVTQSPTHLIKTRGQQATLRCSPISGHTSVYWYQQALGLGLQFLLWYDEGEERNRGNFPPRFSGRQFPNYSSELNVNALELEDSALYLCASSLRDRVRNQPQHFGDGTRLSIL.

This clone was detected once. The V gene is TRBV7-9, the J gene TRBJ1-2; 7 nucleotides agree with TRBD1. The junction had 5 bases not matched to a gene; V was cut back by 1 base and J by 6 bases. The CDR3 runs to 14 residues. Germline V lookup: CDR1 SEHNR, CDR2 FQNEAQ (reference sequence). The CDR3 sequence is CASSLGQGGDGYTF. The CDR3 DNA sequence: TGTGCCAGCAGCTTAGGACAGGGAGGAGATGGCTACACCTTC. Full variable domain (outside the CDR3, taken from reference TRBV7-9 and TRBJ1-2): DTGVSQNPRHKITKRGQNVTFRCDPISEHNRLYWYRQTLGQGPEFLTYFQNEAQLEKSRLLSDRFSAERPKGSFSTLEIQRTEQGDSAMYLCASSLGQGGDGYTFGSGTRLTVV.

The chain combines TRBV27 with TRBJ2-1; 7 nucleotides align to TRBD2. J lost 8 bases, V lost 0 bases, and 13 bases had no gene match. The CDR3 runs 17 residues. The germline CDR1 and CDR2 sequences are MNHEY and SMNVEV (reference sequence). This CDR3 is CASSLSRLAQGVDEQFF. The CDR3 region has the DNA TGTGCCAGCAGTTTATCTCGACTAGCCCAAGGAGTTGATGAGCAGTTCTTC.

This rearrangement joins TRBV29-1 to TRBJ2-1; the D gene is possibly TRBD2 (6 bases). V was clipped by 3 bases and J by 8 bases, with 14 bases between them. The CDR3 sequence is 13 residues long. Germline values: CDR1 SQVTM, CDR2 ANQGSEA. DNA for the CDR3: TGCAGCGTTGAGTCGGGAGTAATTTATGAGCAGTTCTTC. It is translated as CSVESGVIYEQFF.

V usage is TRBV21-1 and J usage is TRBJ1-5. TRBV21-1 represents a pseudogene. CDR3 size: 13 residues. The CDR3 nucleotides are TGTGCCAGCAGCAAACCTCGCAATCAGCCCCAGCATTTT. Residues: CASSKPRNQPQHF.

As DNA, the CDR3 is TGTGCCAGCAGCTTTGTGGGGAGGACCTACGAGCAGTACTTC. Its protein is CASSFVGRTYEQYF. V and J are TRBV5-4 and TRBJ2-7; the D gene is possibly TRBD2 (6 bases). V dropped 2 bases and J dropped 2 bases, with 11 bases sitting between them. Germline CDR1 and CDR2: SGHNT and YYREEE (reference sequence). The CDR3 is made up of 14 amino acids.